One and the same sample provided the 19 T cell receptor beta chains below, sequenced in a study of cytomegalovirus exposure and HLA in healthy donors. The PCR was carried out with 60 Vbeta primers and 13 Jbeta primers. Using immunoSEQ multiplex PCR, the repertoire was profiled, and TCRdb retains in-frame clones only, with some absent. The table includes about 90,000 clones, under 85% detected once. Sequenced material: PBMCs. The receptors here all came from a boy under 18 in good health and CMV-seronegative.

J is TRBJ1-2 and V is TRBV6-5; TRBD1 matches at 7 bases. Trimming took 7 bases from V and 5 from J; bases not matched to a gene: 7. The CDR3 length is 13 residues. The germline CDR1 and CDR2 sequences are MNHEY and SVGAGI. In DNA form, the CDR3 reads TGTGCCAGCACCCCGGGACAGACTTATGGCTACACCTTC. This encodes CASTPGQTYGYTF.

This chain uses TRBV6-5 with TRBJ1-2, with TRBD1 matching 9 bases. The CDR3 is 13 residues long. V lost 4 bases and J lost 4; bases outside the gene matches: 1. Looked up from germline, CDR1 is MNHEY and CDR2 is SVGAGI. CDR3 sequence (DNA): TGTGCCAGCAGTTGGGACAGGGCCTATGGCTACACCTTC. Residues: CASSWDRAYGYTF.

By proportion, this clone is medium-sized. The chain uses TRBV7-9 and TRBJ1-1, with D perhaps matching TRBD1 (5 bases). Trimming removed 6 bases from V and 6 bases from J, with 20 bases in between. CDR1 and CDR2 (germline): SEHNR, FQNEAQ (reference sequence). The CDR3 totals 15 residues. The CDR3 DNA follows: TGTGCCAGCAGGGACGCCGGGGGGTCGATCCCTGAAGCTTTCTTT. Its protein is CASRDAGGSIPEAFF.

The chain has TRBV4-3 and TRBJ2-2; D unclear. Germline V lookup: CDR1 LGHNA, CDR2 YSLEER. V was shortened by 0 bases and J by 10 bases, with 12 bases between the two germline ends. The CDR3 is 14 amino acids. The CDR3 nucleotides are TGCGCCAGCAGCCAAGATCGCGGAGTCGCGGAGCTGTTTTTT. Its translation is CASSQDRGVAELFF.

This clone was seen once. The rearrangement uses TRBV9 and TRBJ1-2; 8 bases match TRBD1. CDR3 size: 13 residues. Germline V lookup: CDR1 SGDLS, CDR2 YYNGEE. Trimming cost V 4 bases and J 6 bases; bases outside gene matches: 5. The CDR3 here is CASSRTGNDGYTF. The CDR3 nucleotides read TGTGCCAGCAGCCGGACAGGGAATGATGGCTACACCTTC.

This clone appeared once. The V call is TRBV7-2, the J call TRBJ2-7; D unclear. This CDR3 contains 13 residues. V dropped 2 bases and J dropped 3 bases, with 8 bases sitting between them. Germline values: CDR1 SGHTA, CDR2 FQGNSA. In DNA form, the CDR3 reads TGTGCCAGCAGCTTAAATGGCGGCTACGAGCAGTACTTC. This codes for CASSLNGGYEQYF.

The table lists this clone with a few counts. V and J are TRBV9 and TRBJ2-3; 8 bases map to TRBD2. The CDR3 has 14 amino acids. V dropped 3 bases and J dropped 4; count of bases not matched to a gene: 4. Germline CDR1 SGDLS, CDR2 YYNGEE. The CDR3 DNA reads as TGTGCCAGCAGCGGGACTAGCTGGCCAGATACGCAGTATTTT. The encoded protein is CASSGTSWPDTQYF.

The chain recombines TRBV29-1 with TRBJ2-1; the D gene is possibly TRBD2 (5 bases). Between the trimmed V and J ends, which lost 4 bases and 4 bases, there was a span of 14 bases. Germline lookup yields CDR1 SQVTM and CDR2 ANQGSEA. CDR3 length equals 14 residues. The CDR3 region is CSVGRADRYNEQFF. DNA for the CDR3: TGCAGCGTTGGGCGGGCAGACCGTTACAATGAGCAGTTCTTC.

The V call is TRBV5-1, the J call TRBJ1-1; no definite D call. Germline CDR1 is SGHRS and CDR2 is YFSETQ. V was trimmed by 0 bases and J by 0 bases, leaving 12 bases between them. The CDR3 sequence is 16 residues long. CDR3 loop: CASSLAESQVNTEAFF. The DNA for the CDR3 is TGCGCCAGCAGCTTGGCAGAGTCTCAGGTGAACACTGAAGCTTTCTTT.

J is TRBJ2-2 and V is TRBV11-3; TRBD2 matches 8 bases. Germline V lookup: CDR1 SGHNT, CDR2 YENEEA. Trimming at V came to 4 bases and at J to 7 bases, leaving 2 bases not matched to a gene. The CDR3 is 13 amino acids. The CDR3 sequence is CASSSSGSGELFF. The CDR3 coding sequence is TGTGCCAGCAGCTCGAGCGGGAGCGGGGAGCTGTTTTTT. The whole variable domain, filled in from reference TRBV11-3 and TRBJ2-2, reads EAGVVQSPRYKIIEKKQPVAFWCNPISGHNTLYWYLQNLGQGPELLIRYENEEAVDDSQLPKDRFSAERLKGVDSTLKIQPAELGDSAVYLCASSSSGSGELFFGEGSRLTVL.

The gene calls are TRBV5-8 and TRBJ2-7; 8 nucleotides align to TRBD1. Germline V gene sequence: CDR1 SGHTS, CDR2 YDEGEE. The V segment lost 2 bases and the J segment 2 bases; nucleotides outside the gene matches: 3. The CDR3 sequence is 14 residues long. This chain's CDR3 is CASSFRDRTYEQYF. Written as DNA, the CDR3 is TGTGCCAGCAGCTTCCGGGACAGGACCTACGAGCAGTACTTC.

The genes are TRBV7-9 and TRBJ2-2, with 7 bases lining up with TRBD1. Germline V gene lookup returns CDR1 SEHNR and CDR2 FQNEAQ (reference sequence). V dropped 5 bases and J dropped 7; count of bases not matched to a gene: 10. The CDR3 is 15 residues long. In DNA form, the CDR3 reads TGTGCCAGCAGCCACCGGGACAGAGAGGTCGGGGAGCTGTTTTTT. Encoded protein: CASSHRDREVGELFF.

Here the CDR3 DNA reads TGTGCCAGCAGTTTTAAGACAGTCTCTGGAAACACCATATATTTT. This codes for CASSFKTVSGNTIYF. The chain links TRBV28 to TRBJ1-3; tentatively, D is TRBD1 (5 bases). Trimming removed 3 bases from V and 0 bases from J, with 9 bases in between. In germline, CDR1 is MDHEN, CDR2 SYDVKM. The CDR3 has 15 residues.

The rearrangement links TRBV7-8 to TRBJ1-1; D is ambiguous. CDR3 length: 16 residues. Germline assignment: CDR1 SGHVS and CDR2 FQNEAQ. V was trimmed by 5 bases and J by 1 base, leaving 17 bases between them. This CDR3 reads CASSPPGNSWNTEAFF. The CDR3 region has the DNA TGTGCCAGCAGCCCCCCCGGTAATTCGTGGAACACTGAAGCTTTCTTT.

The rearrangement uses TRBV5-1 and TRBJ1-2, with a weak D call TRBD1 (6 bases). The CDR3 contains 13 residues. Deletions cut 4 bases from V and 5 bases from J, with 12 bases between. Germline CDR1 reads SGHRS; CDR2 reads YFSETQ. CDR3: CASSQDRGYGYTF. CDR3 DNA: TGCGCCAGCAGCCAGGACAGAGGGTATGGCTACACCTTC.

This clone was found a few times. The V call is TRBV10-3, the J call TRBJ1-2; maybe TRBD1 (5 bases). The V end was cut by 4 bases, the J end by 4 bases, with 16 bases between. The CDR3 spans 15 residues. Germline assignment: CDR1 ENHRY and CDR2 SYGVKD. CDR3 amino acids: CAISGSTTGAYGYTF. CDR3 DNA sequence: TGTGCCATCAGTGGTTCAACTACAGGAGCCTATGGCTACACCTTC.

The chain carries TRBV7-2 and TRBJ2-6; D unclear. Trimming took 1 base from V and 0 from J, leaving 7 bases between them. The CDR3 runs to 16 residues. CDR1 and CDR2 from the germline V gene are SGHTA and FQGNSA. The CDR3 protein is CASSLDSSSGANVLTF. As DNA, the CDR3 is TGTGCCAGCAGCTTAGACAGTAGCTCTGGGGCCAACGTCCTGACTTTC.

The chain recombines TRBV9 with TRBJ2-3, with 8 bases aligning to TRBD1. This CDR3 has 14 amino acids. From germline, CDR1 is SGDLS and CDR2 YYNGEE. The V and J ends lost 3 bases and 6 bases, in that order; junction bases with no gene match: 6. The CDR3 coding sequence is TGTGCCAGCAGCGGACAGGGGATTCGGGATACGCAGTATTTT. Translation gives CASSGQGIRDTQYF. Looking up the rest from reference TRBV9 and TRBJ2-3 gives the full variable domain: DSGVTQTPKHLITATGQRVTLRCSPRSGDLSVYWYQQSLDQGLQFLIQYYNGEERAKGNILERFSAQQFPDLHSELNLSSLELGDSALYFCASSGQGIRDTQYFGPGTRLTVL.

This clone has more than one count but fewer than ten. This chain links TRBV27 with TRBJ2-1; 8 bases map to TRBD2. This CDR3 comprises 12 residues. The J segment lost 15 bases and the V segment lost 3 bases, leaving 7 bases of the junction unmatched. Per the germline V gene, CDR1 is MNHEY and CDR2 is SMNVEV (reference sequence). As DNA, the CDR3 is TGTGCCAGCAGTTTCTCGGGAGGGCCCGGGTTCTTC. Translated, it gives CASSFSGGPGFF.